This T cell receptor (beta chain) was observed in a study of blood T cell repertoires in COVID-19. Looking at the study overall: Material from acute and convalescent COVID-19 was sourced from the United States, Italy and Spain. T cells, B-cell-depleted T cells, or PBMCs supplied cDNA or gDNA.

Germline V gene data show CDR1 as WNHNN and CDR2 as SYGVQD (reference sequence). Trimming pared 2 bases from V and 5 bases from J, leaving 13 bases between. CDR3 length equals 15 residues. Under the authors' procedure: Reference gene primers were amplified, and this amplification served to estimate nucleated cell counts. Libraries were prepared by immunoSEQ multiplex PCR; TCRdb keeps only in-frame clonotypes and omits some of them. V and J calls and clone size are as listed in that table; D and trimming were resolved from the DNA. This sample carries 50,000 to 70,000 clones, 88% of them seen once, and the ten largest clones take approximately 9.2%.

Material: peripheral blood. The rearrangement links TRBV10-1 to TRBJ2-1, with a weak D call TRBD2 (6 bases). This clonotype was obtained from a woman aged 70 to 79 with active COVID-19. The CDR3 here is CASSEPGTPDNEQFF. CDR3 nucleotide sequence: TGCGCCAGCAGTGAGCCCGGGACTCCCGACAATGAGCAGTTCTTC.